This T cell receptor beta chain was identified in a study of blood T cell repertoires in COVID-19. Study summary: Both acute and convalescent COVID-19 samples were obtained from the United States, Italy and Spain. From T cells, B-cell-depleted T cells, or PBMCs came the material, which was cDNA or gDNA.

Germline CDR1 reads LNHDA; CDR2 reads SQIVND (reference sequence). This CDR3 comprises 15 residues. With 3 bases removed from V and 8 bases from J, the gap between germline ends came to 14 bases. As processed by the authors: Amplification of reference gene primers provided the estimated nucleated cell counts. TCRdb's copy holds only in-frame clones and misses some; the assay was immunoSEQ multiplex PCR. V and J calls and clone size are copied from that table; D and trimming were computed from the DNA. The data show some 21,000 clones, with approximately 90% seen just once and 15% to 20% held by the top ten.

V gene TRBV19 combines with J gene TRBJ1-6; D not certain. This receptor was taken from an older man with active COVID-19. The sequenced sample was peripheral blood. CDR3 coding DNA: TGTGCCAGTAGTATGGACGGAGAGGAGGATTCACCCCTCCACTTT. Amino acid sequence: CASSMDGEEDSPLHF.